The rows below give T cell receptor beta chains drawn from one sample of a study of blood T cell repertoires in COVID-19. Assay used: immunoSEQ multiplex PCR; TCRdb lists only in-frame clones, some missing. Altogether hundreds of thousands of clones are present, around 89% being singletons, with the ten largest covering 8.8%. Material for sequencing was PBMCs or T cells enriched from blood (not recorded which). Receptor source: a man aged 35 to 55 who had recovered from COVID-19. Each CDR3 is given with its conserved first and last residue.

v_gene: TRBV6-1
j_gene: TRBJ2-7
CDR3aa: CASSEQGKPTYEQYF

v_gene: TRBV5-1
j_gene: TRBJ2-1
CDR3aa: CASSPGTSGPSSYNEQFF

v_gene: TRBV6-5
j_gene: TRBJ1-1
CDR3aa: CASSPQGKGNTEAFF

v_gene: TRBV18
j_gene: TRBJ2-1
CDR3aa: CASSPSGGNNEQFF

v_gene: TRBV7-9
j_gene: TRBJ2-5
CDR3aa: CASSLEGGKETQYF

v_gene: TRBV20-1
j_gene: TRBJ2-7
CDR3aa: CSARLPGQRNF

v_gene: TRBV25-1
j_gene: TRBJ2-7
CDR3aa: CASTPASGEQYF

v_gene: TRBV25-1
j_gene: TRBJ2-1
CDR3aa: CASSRRGRADEQFF

v_gene: TRBV4-3
j_gene: TRBJ2-7
CDR3aa: CASSQDPGDRGPEQYF

v_gene: TRBV18
j_gene: TRBJ1-5
CDR3aa: CASSPGVSNQPQHF

v_gene: TRBV7-9
j_gene: TRBJ1-1
CDR3aa: CASSGGQEYMNTEAFF

v_gene: TRBV7-2
j_gene: TRBJ2-2
CDR3aa: CASRINSGGNTGELFF

v_gene: TRBV6-5
j_gene: TRBJ1-2
CDR3aa: CASTRQGANYGYTF

v_gene: TRBV29-1
j_gene: TRBJ2-7
CDR3aa: CSVSTGGNYEQYF

v_gene: TRBV13
j_gene: TRBJ2-3
CDR3aa: CASSLGLASDRGDTQYF

v_gene: TRBV28
j_gene: TRBJ2-1
CDR3aa: CASSFSGVGEQFF

v_gene: TRBV28
j_gene: TRBJ1-2
CDR3aa: CASSLWDRDDGYTF

v_gene: TRBV4-1
j_gene: TRBJ2-3
CDR3aa: CASSQDQSRALTRPYF

v_gene: TRBV9
j_gene: TRBJ2-7
CDR3aa: CASSEERYEQYF

v_gene: TRBV9
j_gene: TRBJ1-1
CDR3aa: CASRETGDTEAFF

v_gene: TRBV29-1
j_gene: TRBJ2-2
CDR3aa: CSVEMRGLNTGELFF

v_gene: TRBV9
j_gene: TRBJ2-5
CDR3aa: CASSGGTGQPWAQYF

v_gene: TRBV13
j_gene: TRBJ2-3
CDR3aa: CASSLGRGSGRGTDTQYF

v_gene: TRBV11-3
j_gene: TRBJ2-5
CDR3aa: CASSLGRGVETQYF

v_gene: TRBV7-8
j_gene: TRBJ1-6
CDR3aa: CASSRSSGRSPLHF

v_gene: TRBV24-1
j_gene: TRBJ1-2
CDR3aa: CATSDSGLSGGYTF

v_gene: TRBV18
j_gene: TRBJ2-5
CDR3aa: CASSGTGDTQYF

v_gene: TRBV5-1
j_gene: TRBJ1-3
CDR3aa: CASSLTGNTIYF

v_gene: TRBV5-6
j_gene: TRBJ1-2
CDR3aa: CASSLPTGQGSGYTF

v_gene: TRBV4-3
j_gene: TRBJ1-5
CDR3aa: CASSQDLGAGQPQHF

v_gene: TRBV3-1/TRBV3-2
j_gene: TRBJ1-5
CDR3aa: CASSKGTGGNQPQHF

v_gene: TRBV2
j_gene: TRBJ1-2
CDR3aa: CASSQQGATNYGYTF

v_gene: TRBV30
j_gene: TRBJ2-2
CDR3aa: CAWSVSRGTGELFF

v_gene: TRBV29-1
j_gene: TRBJ2-5
CDR3aa: CSGLTGWSETQYF

v_gene: TRBV27
j_gene: TRBJ1-5
CDR3aa: CASSLSAGQGYQPQHF

v_gene: TRBV7-3
j_gene: TRBJ1-2
CDR3aa: CASSFGGDGYTF

v_gene: TRBV25-1
j_gene: TRBJ1-5
CDR3aa: CASSEERNQPQHF

v_gene: TRBV7-2
j_gene: TRBJ1-5
CDR3aa: CASSLVPRQGGQPQHF

v_gene: TRBV12-5
j_gene: TRBJ1-1
CDR3aa: CASGSGQGAPSNTEAFF

v_gene: TRBV21-1
j_gene: TRBJ2-7
CDR3aa: CASSGLETPYEQYF